This T cell receptor (beta chain) comes out of a study of technical replicates of blood from a handful of donors. V dropped 1 base and J dropped 2 bases, with 12 bases sitting between them. The CDR3 has 15 amino acids. Germline-derived CDR1 and CDR2 are LNHDA and SQIVND (reference sequence). Using immunoSEQ multiplex PCR, the repertoire was profiled, and TCRdb retains in-frame clones only, with some absent. The sample contains over 25,000 clones, over 85% of which appear only once. The sequenced sample consisted of PBMCs. The clonotype was recovered from a human donor in good health. Some clones in this sample may be carry-over from other donors' samples. The chain couples TRBV19 to TRBJ2-7; D remains ambiguous. The CDR3 nucleotides are TGTGCCAGTAGTATAGTGGCGGCGGAGACCTACGAGCAGTACTTC. Encoded protein: CASSIVAAETYEQYF.